This T cell receptor (beta chain) comes out of a study of cytomegalovirus exposure and HLA in healthy donors. Findings and limits, study-wide: About 90% or about 30% of the time was how often most TCR beta V segments were productive, according to an earlier analysis. Later analysis indicated greater clonal expansion among HLA-associated TCR beta chains than among equally common other chains.

A multiplex PCR was run with 60 Vbeta primers and 13 Jbeta primers. TCRdb's copy holds only in-frame clones and misses some; the assay was immunoSEQ multiplex PCR. The sample lists about 140,000 clones; approximately 8.9% were seen once. CDR3 length: 11 amino acids. The germline CDR1 and CDR2 sequences are SQVTM and ANQGSEA. V lost 7 bases, J lost 5 bases, and 2 bases stayed unmatched. This clone was detected a few times. Its specificity is unknown. The sample consisted of PBMCs. This receptor was identified in a middle-aged woman in good health and CMV-seropositive. This rearrangement joins TRBV29-1 to TRBJ1-2, with TRBD1 matching over 9 bases. The CDR3 sequence: CSAGQGYGYTF. CDR3 nucleotide sequence: TGCAGCGCCGGACAGGGGTATGGCTACACCTTC. The full variable domain, in which reference TRBV29-1 and TRBJ1-2 provide the parts outside the CDR3, is SAVISQKPSRDICQRGTSLTIQCQVDSQVTMMFWYRQQPGQSLTLIATANQGSEATYESGFVIDKFPISRPNLTFSTLTVSNMSPEDSSIYLCSAGQGYGYTFGSGTRLTVV.